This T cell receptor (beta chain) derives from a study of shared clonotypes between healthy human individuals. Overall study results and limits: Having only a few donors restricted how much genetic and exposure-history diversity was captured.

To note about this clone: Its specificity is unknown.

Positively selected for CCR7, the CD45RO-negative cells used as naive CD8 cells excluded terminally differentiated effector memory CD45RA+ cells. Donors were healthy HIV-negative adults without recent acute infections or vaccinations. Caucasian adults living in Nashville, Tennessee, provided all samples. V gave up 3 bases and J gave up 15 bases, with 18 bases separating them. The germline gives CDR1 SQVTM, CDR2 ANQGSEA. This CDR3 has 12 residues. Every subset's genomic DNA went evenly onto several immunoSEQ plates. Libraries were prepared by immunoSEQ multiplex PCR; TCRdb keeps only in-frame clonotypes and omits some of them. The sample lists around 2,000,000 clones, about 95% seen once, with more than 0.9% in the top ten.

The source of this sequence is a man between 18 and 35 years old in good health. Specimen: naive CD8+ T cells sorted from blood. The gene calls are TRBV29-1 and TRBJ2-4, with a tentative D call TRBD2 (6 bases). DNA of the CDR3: TGCAGCGTTGAGGCGGGGACGGGATTAACGTACTTC. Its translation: CSVEAGTGLTYF.